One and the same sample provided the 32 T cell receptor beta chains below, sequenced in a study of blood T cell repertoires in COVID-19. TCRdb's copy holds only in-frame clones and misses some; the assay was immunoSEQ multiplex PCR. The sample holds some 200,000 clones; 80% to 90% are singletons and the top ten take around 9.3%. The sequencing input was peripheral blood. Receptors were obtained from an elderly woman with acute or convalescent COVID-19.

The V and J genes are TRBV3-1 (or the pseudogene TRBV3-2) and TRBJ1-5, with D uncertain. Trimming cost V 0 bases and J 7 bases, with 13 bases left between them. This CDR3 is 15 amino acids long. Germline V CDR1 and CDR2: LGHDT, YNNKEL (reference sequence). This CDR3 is CASSQDATRSQPQHF. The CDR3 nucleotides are TGTGCCAGCAGCCAAGATGCGACGAGGAGCCAGCCCCAGCATTTT.

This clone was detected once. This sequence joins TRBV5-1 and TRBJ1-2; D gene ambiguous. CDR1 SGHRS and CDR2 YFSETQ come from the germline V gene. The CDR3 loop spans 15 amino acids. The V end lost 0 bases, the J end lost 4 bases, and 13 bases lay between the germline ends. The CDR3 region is CASSLDGRVPYGYTF. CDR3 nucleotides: TGCGCCAGCAGCTTGGATGGGAGGGTCCCCTATGGCTACACCTTC.

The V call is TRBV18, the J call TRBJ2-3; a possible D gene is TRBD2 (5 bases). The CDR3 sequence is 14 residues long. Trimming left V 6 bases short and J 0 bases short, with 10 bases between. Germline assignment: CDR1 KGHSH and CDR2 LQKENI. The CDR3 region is CASSSEGSTDTQYF. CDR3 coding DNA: TGTGCCAGCTCCAGTGAGGGTAGCACAGATACGCAGTATTTT.

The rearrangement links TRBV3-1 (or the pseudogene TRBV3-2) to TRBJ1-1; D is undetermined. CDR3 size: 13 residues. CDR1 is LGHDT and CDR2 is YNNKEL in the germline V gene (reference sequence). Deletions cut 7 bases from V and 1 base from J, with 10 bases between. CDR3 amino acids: CASNIRGNTEAFF. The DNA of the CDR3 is TGTGCCAGCAACATCCGGGGGAACACTGAAGCTTTCTTT.

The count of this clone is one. In DNA, the CDR3 is TGTGCCAGCAGGAGGACAGGGAGCGGAGGCTACACCTTC. Amino acids: CASRRTGSGGYTF. The V gene is TRBV27, the J gene TRBJ1-2, with TRBD1 matching over 8 bases. The germline gives CDR1 MNHEY, CDR2 SMNVEV (reference sequence). V dropped 6 bases and J dropped 8; count of bases not matched to a gene: 8. The CDR3 is 13 residues long.

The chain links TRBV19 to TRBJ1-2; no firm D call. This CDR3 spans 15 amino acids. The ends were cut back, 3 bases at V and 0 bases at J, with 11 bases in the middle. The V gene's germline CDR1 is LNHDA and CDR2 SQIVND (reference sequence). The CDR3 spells CASSMFQETNYGYTF. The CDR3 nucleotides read TGTGCCAGTAGTATGTTCCAGGAAACTAACTATGGCTACACCTTC. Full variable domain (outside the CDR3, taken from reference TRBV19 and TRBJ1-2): DGGITQSPKYLFRKEGQNVTLSCEQNLNHDAMYWYRQDPGQGLRLIYYSQIVNDFQKGDIAEGYSVSREKKESFPLTVTSAQKNPTAFYLCASSMFQETNYGYTFGSGTRLTVV.

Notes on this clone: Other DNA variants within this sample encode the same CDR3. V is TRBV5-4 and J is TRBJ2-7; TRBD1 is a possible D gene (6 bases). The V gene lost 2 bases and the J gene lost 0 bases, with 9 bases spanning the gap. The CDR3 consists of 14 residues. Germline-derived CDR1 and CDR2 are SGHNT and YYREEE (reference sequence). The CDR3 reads CASSLDRYSYEQYF. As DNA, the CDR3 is TGTGCCAGCAGCTTAGACAGGTACTCCTACGAGCAGTACTTC.

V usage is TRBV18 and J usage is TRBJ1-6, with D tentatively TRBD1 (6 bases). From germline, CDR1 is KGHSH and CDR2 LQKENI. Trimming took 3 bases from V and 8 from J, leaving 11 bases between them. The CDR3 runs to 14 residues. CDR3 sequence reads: CASSPSDSHSPLHF. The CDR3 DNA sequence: TGTGCCAGCTCACCGTCGGACAGTCATTCACCCCTCCACTTT.

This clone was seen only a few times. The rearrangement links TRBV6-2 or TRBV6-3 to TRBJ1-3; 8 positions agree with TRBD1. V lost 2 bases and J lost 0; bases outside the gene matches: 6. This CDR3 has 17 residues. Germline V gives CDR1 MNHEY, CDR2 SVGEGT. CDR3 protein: CASSYPGQVYSGNTIYF. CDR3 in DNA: TGTGCCAGCAGTTACCCGGGACAGGTATACTCTGGAAACACCATATATTTT.

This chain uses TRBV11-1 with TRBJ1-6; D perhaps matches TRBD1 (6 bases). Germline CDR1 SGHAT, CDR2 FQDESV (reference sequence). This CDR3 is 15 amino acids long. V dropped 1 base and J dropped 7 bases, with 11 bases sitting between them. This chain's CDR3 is CASSLEAQGNSPLHF. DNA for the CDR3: TGTGCCAGCAGCTTAGAAGCCCAGGGGAATTCACCCCTCCACTTT.

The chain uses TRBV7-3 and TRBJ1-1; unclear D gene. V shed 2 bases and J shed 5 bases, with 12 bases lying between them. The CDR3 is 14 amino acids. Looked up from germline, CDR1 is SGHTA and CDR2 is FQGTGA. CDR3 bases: TGTGCCAGCAGCTTAGGTGCGGGTGGAACTGAAGCTTTCTTT. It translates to CASSLGAGGTEAFF.

CDR3 loop: CASSPGGIRNEQFF. CDR3 nucleotides: TGCGCCAGCAGCCCCGGGGGGATCCGCAATGAGCAGTTCTTC. The chain is built from TRBV4-3 and TRBJ2-1; the match to TRBD2 covers 7 bases. V gave up 4 bases and J gave up 6 bases; unmatched junction bases: 6. CDR1 is LGHNA and CDR2 is YSLEER in the germline V gene. This CDR3 comprises 14 residues.

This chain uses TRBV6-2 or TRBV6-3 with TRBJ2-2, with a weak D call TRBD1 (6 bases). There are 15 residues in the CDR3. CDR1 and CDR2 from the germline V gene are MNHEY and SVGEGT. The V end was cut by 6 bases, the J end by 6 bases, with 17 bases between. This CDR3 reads CASSDNRVVAGELFF. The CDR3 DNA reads TGTGCCAGCAGCGACAACAGGGTTGTCGCCGGGGAGCTGTTTTTT.

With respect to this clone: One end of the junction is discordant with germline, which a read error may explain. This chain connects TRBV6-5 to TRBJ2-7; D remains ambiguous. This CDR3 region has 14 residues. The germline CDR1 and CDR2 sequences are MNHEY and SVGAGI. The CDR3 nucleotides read TGTGCCAGCAGTTTTTTCCCCCCGGGTCTGGTAGAGGCTTTC. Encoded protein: CASSFFPPGLVEAF.

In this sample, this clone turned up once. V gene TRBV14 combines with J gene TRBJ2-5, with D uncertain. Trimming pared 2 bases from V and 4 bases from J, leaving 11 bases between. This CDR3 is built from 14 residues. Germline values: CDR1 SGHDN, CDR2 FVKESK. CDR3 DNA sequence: TGTGCCAGCAGCCAACTACTGACGGGAGAGACCCAGTACTTC. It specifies CASSQLLTGETQYF.

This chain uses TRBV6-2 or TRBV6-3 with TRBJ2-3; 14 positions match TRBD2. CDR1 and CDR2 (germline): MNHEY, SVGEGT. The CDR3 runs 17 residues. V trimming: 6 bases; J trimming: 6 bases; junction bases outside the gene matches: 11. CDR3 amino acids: CASSHWTSGGISDTQYF. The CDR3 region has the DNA TGTGCCAGCAGCCACTGGACTAGCGGGGGGATCTCCGATACGCAGTATTTT.

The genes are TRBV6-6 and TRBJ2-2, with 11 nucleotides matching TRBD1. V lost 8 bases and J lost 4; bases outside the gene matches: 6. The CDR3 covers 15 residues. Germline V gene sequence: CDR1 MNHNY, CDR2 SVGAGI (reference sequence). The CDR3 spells CASSSGTGGTGELFF. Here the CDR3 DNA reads TGTGCCAGCTCCTCCGGGACAGGGGGCACCGGGGAGCTGTTTTTT.

In DNA, the CDR3 is TGTGCCAGTAGAACAGGGGGCGGGTCTGGCGAGCAGTACTTC. Its translation: CASRTGGGSGEQYF. The chain recombines TRBV6-5 with TRBJ2-7, with 9 bases identical to TRBD1. Germline V gives CDR1 MNHEY, CDR2 SVGAGI. The CDR3 extends over 14 amino acids. With 9 bases clipped from V and 6 bases from J, the junction kept 12 bases outside the gene matches.

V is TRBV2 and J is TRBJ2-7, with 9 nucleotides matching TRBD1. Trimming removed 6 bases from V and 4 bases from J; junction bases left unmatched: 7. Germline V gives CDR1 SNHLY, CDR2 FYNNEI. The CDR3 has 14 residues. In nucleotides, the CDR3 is TGTGCCAGCAGCACCGGGACAGGGAGGTACGAGCAGTACTTC. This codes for CASSTGTGRYEQYF.

CDR3 protein: CAWSAGTGDGYTF. The CDR3 DNA is TGTGCCTGGAGTGCAGGGACAGGTGATGGCTACACCTTC. The rearrangement joins TRBV30 to TRBJ1-2; TRBD1 agrees at 8 bases. This CDR3 is 13 amino acids long. Trimming took 1 base from V and 6 from J; bases not matched to a gene: 4. Germline CDR1 and CDR2: GTSNPN and SVGIG (reference sequence).

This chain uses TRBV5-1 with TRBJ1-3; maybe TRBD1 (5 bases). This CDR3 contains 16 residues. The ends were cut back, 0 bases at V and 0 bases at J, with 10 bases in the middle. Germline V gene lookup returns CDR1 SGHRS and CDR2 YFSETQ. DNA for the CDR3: TGCGCCAGCAGCTTGGGACAGCCTGACTCTGGAAACACCATATATTTT. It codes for CASSLGQPDSGNTIYF.

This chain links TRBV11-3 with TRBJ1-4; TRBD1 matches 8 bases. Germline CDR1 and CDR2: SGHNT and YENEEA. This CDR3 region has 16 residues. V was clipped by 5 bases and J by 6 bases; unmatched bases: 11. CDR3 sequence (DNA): TGTGCCAGCAGCGCTGCCAAACAGGGGGTAGATGAAAAACTGTTTTTT. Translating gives CASSAAKQGVDEKLFF.

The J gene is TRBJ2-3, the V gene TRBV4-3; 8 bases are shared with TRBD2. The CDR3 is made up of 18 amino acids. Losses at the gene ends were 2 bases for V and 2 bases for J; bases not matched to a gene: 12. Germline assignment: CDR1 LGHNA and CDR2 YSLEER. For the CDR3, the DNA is TGCGCCAGCAGCCAATCGCGACCAGTAGCGGGGCACACAGATACGCAGTATTTT. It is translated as CASSQSRPVAGHTDTQYF.

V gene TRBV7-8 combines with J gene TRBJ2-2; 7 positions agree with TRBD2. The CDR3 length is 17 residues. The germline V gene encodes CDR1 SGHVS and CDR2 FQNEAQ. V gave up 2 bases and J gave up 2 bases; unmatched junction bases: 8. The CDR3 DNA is TGTGCCAGCAGCTTAACTAGCGAGGGACCAAACACCGGGGAGCTGTTTTTT. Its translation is CASSLTSEGPNTGELFF.

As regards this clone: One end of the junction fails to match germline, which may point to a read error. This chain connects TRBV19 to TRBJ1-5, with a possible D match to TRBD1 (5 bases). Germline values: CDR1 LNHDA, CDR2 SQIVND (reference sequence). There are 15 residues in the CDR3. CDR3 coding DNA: TGTGCCTGTAGCCGCACCTCTGGGGCTAATCAGCCCCAGCATTTT. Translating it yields CACSRTSGANQPQHF.

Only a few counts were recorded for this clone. CDR3 in DNA: TGTGCCAGCAGCCCCCGGGGAGGGACTAGCGGATCGAACACCGGGGAGCTGTTTTTT. Translated, it gives CASSPRGGTSGSNTGELFF. V is TRBV9 and J is TRBJ2-2; 11 bases are a match to TRBD2. In germline, CDR1 is SGDLS, CDR2 YYNGEE. The trim removed 4 bases at V and 0 bases at J, leaving 11 bases unmatched. This CDR3 has 19 residues. Looking up the rest from reference TRBV9 and TRBJ2-2 gives the full variable domain: DSGVTQTPKHLITATGQRVTLRCSPRSGDLSVYWYQQSLDQGLQFLIQYYNGEERAKGNILERFSAQQFPDLHSELNLSSLELGDSALYFCASSPRGGTSGSNTGELFFGEGSRLTVL.

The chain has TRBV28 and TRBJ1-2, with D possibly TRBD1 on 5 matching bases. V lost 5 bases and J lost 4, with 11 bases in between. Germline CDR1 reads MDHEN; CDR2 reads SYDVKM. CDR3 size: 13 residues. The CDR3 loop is CASSPPQGYGYTF. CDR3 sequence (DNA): TGTGCCAGCAGTCCCCCCCAGGGCTATGGCTACACCTTC.

The CDR3 DNA reads TGCGCCAGCAGCCAAGATCCAGGGGCGCGCGGAAACACCATATATTTT. Translated, it gives CASSQDPGARGNTIYF. The chain links TRBV4-3 to TRBJ1-3; a possible D gene is TRBD1 (6 bases). Per germline, CDR1 LGHNA and CDR2 YSLEER. CDR3 length: 16 amino acids. V lost 0 bases, J lost 4 bases, and 13 bases lay in between.

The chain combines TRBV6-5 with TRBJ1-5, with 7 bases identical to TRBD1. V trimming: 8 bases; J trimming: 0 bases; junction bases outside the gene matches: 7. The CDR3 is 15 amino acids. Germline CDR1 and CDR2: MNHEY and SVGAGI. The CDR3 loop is CASAGQDFSNQPQHF. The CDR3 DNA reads TGTGCCAGCGCTGGACAGGATTTTAGCAATCAGCCCCAGCATTTT.

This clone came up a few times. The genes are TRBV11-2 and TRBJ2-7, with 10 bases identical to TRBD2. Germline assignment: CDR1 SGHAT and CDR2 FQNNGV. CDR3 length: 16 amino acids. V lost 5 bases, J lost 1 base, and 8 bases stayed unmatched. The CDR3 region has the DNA TGTGCCAGCAGCGTCTCTAGCGGGGGTTTTTCCTACGAGCAGTACTTC. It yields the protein CASSVSSGGFSYEQYF.

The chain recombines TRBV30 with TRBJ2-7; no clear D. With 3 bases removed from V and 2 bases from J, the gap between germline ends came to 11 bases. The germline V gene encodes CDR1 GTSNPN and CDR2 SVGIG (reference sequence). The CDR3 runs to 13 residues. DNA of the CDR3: TGTGCCTGGAGGACTCCCGCTGCCTACGAGCAGTACTTC. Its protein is CAWRTPAAYEQYF.

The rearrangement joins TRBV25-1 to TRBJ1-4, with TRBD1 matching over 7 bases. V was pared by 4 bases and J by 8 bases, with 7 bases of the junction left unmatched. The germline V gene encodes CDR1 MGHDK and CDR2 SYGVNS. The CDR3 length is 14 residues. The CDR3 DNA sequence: TGTGCCAGCAGTGCATACAGGGGTGGGGAAAAACTGTTTTTT. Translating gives CASSAYRGGEKLFF.